This T cell receptor (beta chain) was retrieved from a study of graft-versus-host responses after intestinal transplantation. About the research overall: After anti-thymocyte globulin induction, recipients took tacrolimus and steroids for 3 to 4 years.

With regard to this clone: What it binds is not known.

Study-wide results and limits: Allografts of patients with graft-donor T cell macrochimerism showed high graft-versus-host to host-versus-graft clone ratios.

The assay was immunoSEQ multiplex PCR, and TCRdb's table has in-frame clones only and misses some. Found here are tens of thousands of clones, 85% to 95% of them singletons; the top ten hold 0.38%. Sequences were derived from unstimulated CD4+ T cells sorted from spleen or lymph node cells, sampled before transplant. This TCR was recovered from a human donor who was the organ donor for an intestinal transplant.

The CDR3 sequence: CASSSGPGSYEQYF. For the CDR3, the DNA is TGCGCCAGCTCGTCGGGCCCGGGATCCTACGAGCAGTACTTC. The chain uses TRBV5-1 and TRBJ2-7, with D possibly being TRBD2 (5 bases). The CDR3 sequence is 14 residues long. Germline V lookup: CDR1 SGHRS, CDR2 YFSETQ. Trimming took 7 bases from V and 1 from J, leaving 15 bases between them.